One and the same sample provided the 21 T cell receptor beta chains below, sequenced in a study of Ad26.COV2.S vaccination and SARS-CoV-2 variants (dated by TCRdb to the early 2020s). Library preparation was by the immunoSEQ multiplex PCR assay. TCRdb stores this immuneACCESS table with in-frame sequences only. Part of the clones is absent; in the studies checked, under half of the shortfall reflects unresolved V genes, and no reason is known for the rest. Present in this sample are 350,000 to 500,000 clones, roughly 90% of which were seen just once. The biggest ten clones account for approximately 12% of the sample. The treatment or condition label here, explained by the study, means: roughly 18 received Ad26.COV2.S at low or high dose, single or two shots; a few received placebo; per-sample allocation not given. Repertoires of vaccine and placebo recipients were sequenced from samples taken on day 63 after the first injection.

The source was peripheral blood, collected in a trial of Ad26.COV2.S vaccine versus placebo. The source of these receptors is a person aged 18-65 years who received the Ad26.COV2.S COVID-19 vaccine or a placebo.

This clone is a singleton in its sample. The chain joins TRBV11-2 to TRBJ2-7; the D is unclear. The CDR3 is 15 residues long. Deletions cut 2 bases from V and 1 base from J, with 12 bases between. Germline CDR1 and CDR2: SGHAT and FQNNGV. The CDR3 nucleotides are TGTGCCAGCAGCTTATCGAGGTGGGTGTCCTACGAGCAGTACTTC. This codes for CASSLSRWVSYEQYF.

The chain joins TRBV12-3 or TRBV12-4 to TRBJ1-2, with D hard to call. V was pared by 6 bases and J by 4 bases, with 12 bases between. The CDR3 spans 13 residues. CDR3 region: CASSPMDSYGYTF. The CDR3 coding sequence is TGTGCCAGCAGCCCTATGGACTCCTATGGCTACACCTTC.

The chain links TRBV27 to TRBJ2-7, with no clear D. This CDR3 is built from 13 residues. Looked up from germline, CDR1 is MNHEY and CDR2 is SMNVEV (reference sequence). Trimming cost V 5 bases and J 4 bases, with 12 bases left between them. In DNA, the CDR3 is TGTGCCAGCAGTGCCTCCCAGGTTTACGAGCAGTACTTC. This codes for CASSASQVYEQYF.

The CDR3 here is CASSYPITDTQYF. CDR3 sequence (DNA): TGTGCCAGCAGCTACCCAATTACAGATACGCAGTATTTT. The genes are TRBV7-2 and TRBJ2-3, with no clear D. The CDR3 spans 13 residues. The V and J ends lost 4 bases and 3 bases respectively, with 8 bases between them. CDR1 and CDR2 from the germline V gene are SGHTA and FQGNSA.

This chain uses TRBV6-2 or TRBV6-3 with TRBJ2-7; D may be TRBD1 (6 bases). The V end was cut by 2 bases, the J end by 2 bases, with 10 bases between. Germline values: CDR1 MNHEY, CDR2 SVGEGT. This CDR3 region has 14 residues. The CDR3 loop reads CASSYGQGTYEQYF. For the CDR3, the DNA is TGTGCCAGCAGTTACGGTCAGGGGACCTACGAGCAGTACTTC.

The chain combines TRBV27 with TRBJ2-1; 15 bases are shared with TRBD2. Germline assignment: CDR1 MNHEY and CDR2 SMNVEV (reference sequence). There are 18 residues in the CDR3. V shed 3 bases, J shed 9 bases, and the junction held 12 bases outside the gene matches. The CDR3 DNA reads TGTGCCAGCAGTTTGCCTACACCCAAGGGACTAGCGGGAGGTGAGCAGTTCTTC. Amino acid sequence: CASSLPTPKGLAGGEQFF.

The V and J genes are TRBV6-2 or TRBV6-3 and TRBJ2-7; 15 bases map to TRBD2. Germline assignment: CDR1 MNHEY and CDR2 SVGEGT. The trim removed 6 bases at V and 0 bases at J, leaving 15 bases unmatched. The CDR3 spans 20 residues. The CDR3 loop reads CASSRPTGTSGGSFSYEQYF. CDR3 sequence (DNA): TGTGCCAGCAGCCGACCGACCGGGACTAGCGGGGGGTCCTTCTCCTACGAGCAGTACTTC.

The chain carries TRBV6-5 and TRBJ2-3; either TRBD1 or TRBD2 may supply D (5 bases each). The CDR3 covers 15 residues. Looked up from germline, CDR1 is MNHEY and CDR2 is SVGAGI. The V end was cut by 8 bases, the J end by 2 bases, with 17 bases between. The CDR3 DNA reads TGTGCCAGCTCAGCCGGGGACCTTATCACAGATACGCAGTATTTT. It encodes CASSAGDLITDTQYF.

The rearrangement links TRBV30 to TRBJ2-2, with no clear D. The V and J ends lost 2 bases and 5 bases respectively, with 6 bases between them. Per germline, CDR1 GTSNPN and CDR2 SVGIG (reference sequence). The length of the CDR3 is 12 residues. The CDR3 coding sequence is TGTGCCTGGAGTTTAGGAACCGGGGAGCTGTTTTTT. Its protein product is CAWSLGTGELFF. Full variable domain (remainder filled in from reference TRBV30 and TRBJ2-2): SQTIHQWPATLVQPVGSPLSLECTVEGTSNPNLYWYRQAAGRGLQLLFYSVGIGQISSEVPQNLSASRPQDRQFILSSKKLLLSDSGFYLCAWSLGTGELFFGEGSRLTVL.

This clone was found a few times. The rearrangement links TRBV7-2 to TRBJ2-2; 7 nucleotides line up with TRBD2. The J segment lost 0 bases and the V segment lost 3 bases, leaving 1 base of the junction unmatched. The CDR3 spans 15 residues. Germline V lookup: CDR1 SGHTA, CDR2 FQGNSA. The CDR3 bases are TGTGCCAGCAGCTTCGGGAGGACGAACACCGGGGAGCTGTTTTTT. It specifies CASSFGRTNTGELFF. Full variable domain (missing parts from reference TRBV7-2 and TRBJ2-2): GAGVSQSPSNKVTEKGKDVELRCDPISGHTALYWYRQSLGQGLEFLIYFQGNSAPDKSGLPSDRFSAERTGGSVSTLTIQRTQQEDSAVYLCASSFGRTNTGELFFGEGSRLTVL.

The CDR3 DNA is TGTGCCTGGAGTGTGAGTATGAACACTGAAGCTTTCTTT. Its translation is CAWSVSMNTEAFF. The V gene is TRBV30, the J gene TRBJ1-1, with D hard to call. V lost 0 bases and J lost 0, with 5 bases in between. Germline CDR1 is GTSNPN and CDR2 is SVGIG (reference sequence). This CDR3 is built from 13 residues. Looking up the rest from reference TRBV30 and TRBJ1-1 gives the full variable domain: SQTIHQWPATLVQPVGSPLSLECTVEGTSNPNLYWYRQAAGRGLQLLFYSVGIGQISSEVPQNLSASRPQDRQFILSSKKLLLSDSGFYLCAWSVSMNTEAFFGQGTRLTVV.

This rearrangement joins TRBV19 to TRBJ2-1; D is uncertain. The length of the CDR3 is 14 residues. V lost 5 bases, J lost 0 bases, and 8 bases lay in between. The germline V gene has CDR1 LNHDA and CDR2 SQIVND (reference sequence). The CDR3: CASSHRNSYNEQFF. As DNA, the CDR3 is TGTGCCAGTAGTCATCGTAACTCCTACAATGAGCAGTTCTTC.

The chain joins TRBV30 to TRBJ2-7; tentative D call: TRBD1 (6 bases). Germline values: CDR1 GTSNPN, CDR2 SVGIG (reference sequence). There are 14 residues in the CDR3. V gave up 0 bases and J gave up 2 bases, with 11 bases separating them. CDR3 residues: CAWSVLNRAYEQYF. DNA of the CDR3: TGTGCCTGGAGTGTACTGAACAGGGCCTACGAGCAGTACTTC.

The genes are TRBV2 and TRBJ1-3; tentatively, D is TRBD1 (5 bases). The germline V gene encodes CDR1 SNHLY and CDR2 FYNNEI. The CDR3 length is 16 residues. The V gene lost 4 bases and the J gene lost 0 bases, with 13 bases spanning the gap. The CDR3 spells CASSVRGTSSGNTIYF. In nucleotides, the CDR3 is TGTGCCAGCAGTGTACGTGGGACTAGCTCTGGAAACACCATATATTTT.

The rearrangement joins TRBV11-3 to TRBJ2-2; possible D gene TRBD1, 6 bases. V was shortened by 4 bases and J by 6 bases, with 9 bases between the two germline ends. This CDR3 comprises 13 residues. Germline CDR1 reads SGHNT; CDR2 reads YENEEA. Here the CDR3 reads CASSSGVAGELFF. The CDR3 DNA follows: TGTGCCAGCAGCTCAGGGGTGGCCGGGGAGCTGTTTTTT.

This chain connects TRBV18 to TRBJ2-3; the D is unclear. Germline CDR1 reads KGHSH; CDR2 reads LQKENI. V lost 5 bases and J lost 0, with 6 bases in between. The CDR3 is 13 residues long. The DNA for the CDR3 is TGTGCCAGCTCAAGTGACAGCACAGATACGCAGTATTTT. Encoded protein: CASSSDSTDTQYF.

The genes are TRBV18 and TRBJ1-1; D is unclear. The V end lost 2 bases, the J end lost 0 bases, and 7 bases lay between the germline ends. CDR3 length: 14 residues. The germline gives CDR1 KGHSH, CDR2 LQKENI. CDR3 amino acids: CASSPSRMNTEAFF. CDR3 coding DNA: TGTGCCAGCTCACCATCACGAATGAACACTGAAGCTTTCTTT.

The V and J genes are TRBV5-1 and TRBJ1-6, with D perhaps matching TRBD1 (5 bases). Germline-derived CDR1 and CDR2 are SGHRS and YFSETQ. The germline V and J ends were trimmed by 4 bases and 12 bases, with 14 bases remaining between them. This CDR3 comprises 13 residues. The CDR3 reads CASSGDPFLPLHF. CDR3 coding DNA: TGCGCCAGCAGCGGGGACCCCTTTTTACCCCTCCACTTT.

The CDR3 coding sequence is TGTGCCAGCAGTTTAGGAGAAAGCTCCTACGAGCAGTACTTC. Encoded protein: CASSLGESSYEQYF. The chain uses TRBV27 and TRBJ2-7; D call uncertain. Trimming left V 2 bases short and J 0 bases short, with 8 bases between. The germline V gene encodes CDR1 MNHEY and CDR2 SMNVEV (reference sequence). The CDR3 covers 14 residues.

The rearrangement links TRBV27 to TRBJ2-6, with 10 positions matching TRBD1. The trim removed 3 bases at V and 1 base at J, leaving 3 bases unmatched. The germline CDR1 and CDR2 sequences are MNHEY and SMNVEV (reference sequence). The CDR3 has 17 residues. This chain's CDR3 is CASSFRDRGSGANVLTF. DNA of the CDR3: TGTGCCAGCAGTTTTCGGGACAGGGGTTCTGGGGCCAACGTCCTGACTTTC. Combining the CDR3 with reference TRBV27 and TRBJ2-6 gives the whole variable domain EAQVTQNPRYLITVTGKKLTVTCSQNMNHEYMSWYRQDPGLGLRQIYYSMNVEVTDKGDVPEGYKVSRKEKRNFPLILESPSPNQTSLYFCASSFRDRGSGANVLTFGAGSRLTVL.

This clone was observed a handful of times. The rearrangement links TRBV7-3 to TRBJ1-1, with a tentative D call TRBD1 (5 bases). The CDR3 is 16 residues long. Germline loops: CDR1 SGHTA, CDR2 FQGTGA. V was cut by 4 bases and J by 3 bases, with 18 bases left in between. CDR3 DNA sequence: TGTGCCAGCAGCTCTCTATCGTGGGGGAGTGACACTGAAGCTTTCTTT. The encoded protein is CASSSLSWGSDTEAFF.